The entry that follows covers one T cell receptor (beta chain) sequence. Its target is unknown. Looked up from germline, CDR1 is LGHNA and CDR2 is YNFKEQ. Losses at the gene ends were 0 bases for V and 6 bases for J; bases not matched to a gene: 11. This CDR3 spans 18 amino acids. This sample was taken from a study of cytomegalovirus exposure and HLA in healthy donors. The overall study: In terms of ancestry, the Caucasian-associated cluster contained roughly four fifths of the roughly 400 genotyped donors.

Findings and caveats of the study: Most TCR sequences were rare, but some public TCRs occurred in many donors. Some V segments (TRBV6-2 and TRBV6-3 among them) were excluded as indistinguishable.

The PCR contained 60 Vbeta and 13 Jbeta primers. Libraries were prepared by immunoSEQ multiplex PCR; TCRdb keeps only in-frame clonotypes and omits some of them. The sample has roughly 160,000 clones; roughly four fifths are singletons. The sample consisted of PBMCs. This receptor was taken from a female donor in good health and CMV-seronegative. The chain carries TRBV4-2 and TRBJ1-4; 9 bases are a match to TRBD1. In DNA, the CDR3 is TGTGCCAGCAGCCAAGAGGGACAGGGAAGGGGACAGTATGAAAAACTGTTTTTT. Translating it yields CASSQEGQGRGQYEKLFF.